The 7 T cell receptor beta chains below come from one sample, sequenced in a study of human T cells and chemical hapten exposure. Sample time point: patch test 2, 6 weeks after DPC sensitization. Described treatment: therapeutic diphenylcyclopropenone sensitization with weekly scalp DPC. TCRdb ran MiXCR on the RACE reads and lists one entry per CDR3 protein. This table has roughly 100,000 distinct CDR3 sequences, roughly a tenth appearing once. This material consisted of whole blood, taken in connection with sensitization to the hapten diphenylcyclopropenone (DPC). These receptors came from a woman aged 40 to 50 with alopecia areata. Some clones in this sample may be carry-over from other donors' samples.

The table lists this clonotype with a few counts. The V call is TRBV11-3, the J call TRBJ1-6, with D tentatively TRBD1 (5 bases). The V and J ends lost 5 bases and 5 bases respectively, with 7 bases between them. CDR1 and CDR2 from the germline V gene are SGHNT and YENEEA. The CDR3 contains 13 residues. CDR3 amino acids: CASSRGHNSPLHF. The CDR3 DNA is TGTGCCAGCAGCCGGGGCCATAATTCACCCCTCCACTTT. The complete variable domain, with remaining parts taken from reference TRBV11-3 and TRBJ1-6, reads EAGVVQSPRYKIIEKKQPVAFWCNPISGHNTLYWYLQNLGQGPELLIRYENEEAVDDSQLPKDRFSAERLKGVDSTLKIQPAELGDSAVYLCASSRGHNSPLHFGNGTRLTVT.

This clonotype was counted only a few times. The chain combines TRBV20-1 with TRBJ2-5; 8 bases are shared with TRBD2. The germline V gene encodes CDR1 DFQATT and CDR2 SNEGSKA (reference sequence). J gave up 4 bases and V 5 bases, and 15 bases lay outside the gene matches. The CDR3 is 16 amino acids. CDR3 DNA: TGCAGTGCTGACCCCCCCTATCGAAGCGGGGGAGAGACCCAGTACTTC. It encodes CSADPPYRSGGETQYF.

This clonotype was seen a few times. The chain couples TRBV20-1 to TRBJ2-1; 8 bases line up with TRBD2. This CDR3 has 14 amino acids. CDR1 and CDR2 (germline): DFQATT, SNEGSKA (reference sequence). After removal of 0 bases from V and 8 bases from J, the junction contained 6 bases not matched to a gene. The chain's CDR3 is CSARELAGPDEQFF. CDR3 DNA: TGCAGTGCTAGAGAATTAGCGGGACCAGATGAGCAGTTCTTC.

This clonotype was detected ten times or more. The rearrangement uses TRBV10-3 and TRBJ1-5; weak D call: TRBD1 (6 bases). Trimming shortened V by 7 bases and J by 3 bases, and 13 bases separated the two germline ends. Per germline, CDR1 ENHRY and CDR2 SYGVKD. The CDR3 runs to 14 residues. CDR3 residues: CAIKGQGDNQPQHF. The CDR3 nucleotides are TGTGCCATCAAGGGACAAGGTGACAATCAGCCCCAGCATTTT.

V and J are TRBV28 and TRBJ1-2, with a possible D match to TRBD1 (5 bases). V shed 5 bases and J shed 0 bases, with 10 bases lying between them. The V gene's germline CDR1 is MDHEN and CDR2 SYDVKM. The CDR3 extends over 14 amino acids. In nucleotides, the CDR3 is TGTGCCAGCAGTCCGGGAGGGGCTAACTATGGCTACACCTTC. Residues: CASSPGGANYGYTF.

This clonotype came up a few times. V and J are TRBV7-6 and TRBJ2-5, with a weak D call TRBD2 (6 bases). V was shortened by 5 bases and J by 4 bases, with 11 bases between the two germline ends. The CDR3 has 13 residues. Germline V gene lookup returns CDR1 SGHVS and CDR2 FNYEAQ. The CDR3 DNA reads TGTGCCAGCAGCCTCCGGAGGGTAGAGACCCAGTACTTC. It encodes CASSLRRVETQYF.

There are a few counts of this clonotype. This chain joins TRBV9 and TRBJ2-7; 7 bases are a match to TRBD2. This CDR3 comprises 14 residues. Germline V lookup: CDR1 SGDLS, CDR2 YYNGEE. Unmatched junction bases numbered 10, after V lost 4 bases and J lost 6 bases. CDR3 nucleotides: TGTGCCAGCAGCCCAGGACTAGGTCGTCGCGAGCAGTACTTC. Its protein is CASSPGLGRREQYF.